These 30 T cell receptor beta chains were sequenced from one sample in a study of blood T cell repertoires in COVID-19. Profiled with immunoSEQ multiplex PCR; TCRdb holds only in-frame clones, not every one. The table records tens of thousands of clones, roughly 88% of them present only once. The sequencing input was peripheral blood. These receptors were taken from an elderly man with active or convalescent COVID-19.

The chain links TRBV19 to TRBJ2-2, with D possibly TRBD1 on 6 matching bases. The CDR3 has 16 residues. Germline V gene data show CDR1 as LNHDA and CDR2 as SQIVND (reference sequence). Trimming took off 7 bases at V and 6 bases at J, with 21 bases between the two ends. The CDR3 loop is CASMAQGLSFPGELFF. The CDR3 coding sequence is TGTGCCAGTATGGCACAGGGTCTATCGTTCCCCGGGGAGCTGTTTTTT.

This clone has just one count. One end of the junction does not line up with germline, which may come from a read error. The J gene is TRBJ2-7, the V gene TRBV27, with 10 nucleotides matching TRBD2. Germline CDR1 reads MNHEY; CDR2 reads SMNVEV (reference sequence). This CDR3 region has 15 residues. The CDR3 DNA reads as TGTGCCGGCAGTTCGGTTCTAGCGGGAGAGTACGAGCAGTACTTC. It translates to CAGSSVLAGEYEQYF.

Worth noting for this clone: Compared with germline, one end of the junction differs, possibly owing to a read error. V gene TRBV7-8 combines with J gene TRBJ2-7, with D possibly being TRBD2 (6 bases). From germline, CDR1 is SGHVS and CDR2 FQNEAQ. The CDR3 covers 14 residues. This chain's CDR3 is CASSVAETYYEQYF. CDR3 DNA sequence: TGTGCCAGCAGCGTAGCGGAGACGTACTACGAGCAGTACTTC.

This chain uses TRBV15 with TRBJ1-6; D is unresolved. From germline, CDR1 is LNHNV and CDR2 YYDKDF (reference sequence). The CDR3 totals 16 residues. V lost 1 base and J 0 bases, leaving 7 bases between the germline ends. The CDR3 DNA is TGTGCCACCAGCAGAGGAGGTCCCTCCTATAATTCACCCCTCCACTTT. Translated, it gives CATSRGGPSYNSPLHF.

The chain uses TRBV19 and TRBJ2-7, with 8 bases matching TRBD1. This CDR3 comprises 14 residues. With 7 bases clipped from V and 4 bases from J, the junction kept 9 bases outside the gene matches. The germline V gene encodes CDR1 LNHDA and CDR2 SQIVND (reference sequence). As DNA, the CDR3 is TGTGCCAGTACCCCTCAGGGGGCGAGTTACGAGCAGTACTTC. The encoded protein is CASTPQGASYEQYF. The full variable domain, with the rest looked up from reference TRBV19 and TRBJ2-7, is DGGITQSPKYLFRKEGQNVTLSCEQNLNHDAMYWYRQDPGQGLRLIYYSQIVNDFQKGDIAEGYSVSREKKESFPLTVTSAQKNPTAFYLCASTPQGASYEQYFGPGTRLTVT.

The chain recombines TRBV28 with TRBJ2-7; TRBD2 matches 12 bases. The CDR3 loop spans 14 amino acids. The V gene end was trimmed by 6 bases and the J gene end by 4 bases; junction bases not matched to a gene: 4. CDR1 and CDR2 (germline): MDHEN, SYDVKM. The CDR3 is CASRPTSGSYEQYF. In DNA form, the CDR3 reads TGTGCCAGCAGACCGACTAGCGGGAGTTACGAGCAGTACTTC.

This chain uses TRBV2 with TRBJ1-2; 7 positions agree with TRBD1. The J segment lost 5 bases and the V segment lost 2 bases, leaving 14 bases of the junction unmatched. The V gene's germline CDR1 is SNHLY and CDR2 FYNNEI. CDR3 size: 17 residues. DNA for the CDR3: TGTGCCAGCAGTGAACGGGGTCGAAGGGGGCTTCGATATGGCTACACCTTC. As protein: CASSERGRRGLRYGYTF.

This chain uses TRBV11-3 with TRBJ2-3, with TRBD2 as a possible D gene (7 bases). V dropped 5 bases and J dropped 4 bases, with 13 bases sitting between them. This CDR3 has 14 amino acids. The germline gives CDR1 SGHNT, CDR2 YENEEA. The CDR3 loop is CASSQRGGSDTQYF. DNA for the CDR3: TGTGCCAGCAGCCAACGCGGGGGCTCAGATACGCAGTATTTT.

This chain links TRBV20-1 with TRBJ2-3, with TRBD1 matching 11 bases. Germline CDR1 DFQATT, CDR2 SNEGSKA (reference sequence). This CDR3 comprises 15 residues. With V trimmed by 3 bases and J by 6 bases, 8 bases remained unmatched. The CDR3 loop reads CSASPDRGLVDTQYF. In DNA, the CDR3 is TGCAGTGCTAGTCCGGACAGGGGGCTAGTGGATACGCAGTATTTT.

This rearrangement joins TRBV5-5 to TRBJ2-7, with TRBD2 as a possible D gene (5 bases). Trimming shortened V by 1 base and J by 7 bases, and 12 bases separated the two germline ends. Germline assignment: CDR1 SGHKS and CDR2 YYEKEE (reference sequence). The CDR3 is made up of 13 amino acids. CDR3 in amino acids: CASSLIEGLEQYF. CDR3 nucleotides: TGTGCCAGCAGCTTGATTGAGGGTTTGGAGCAGTACTTC.

CDR3 amino acids: CASSRTRGTGELFF. CDR3 nucleotide sequence: TGTGCCAGCAGTCGTACAAGGGGAACCGGGGAGCTGTTTTTT. This chain links TRBV6-5 with TRBJ2-2; TRBD1 might be the D (5 bases). CDR3 length: 14 amino acids. Germline V gene data show CDR1 as MNHEY and CDR2 as SVGAGI. The ends were cut back, 5 bases at V and 5 bases at J, with 12 bases in the middle.

This clone has a handful of counts. J is TRBJ2-1 and V is TRBV5-1, with 11 bases that match TRBD2. The ends lost 6 bases at V and 1 base at J; junction bases unmatched: 9. The CDR3 has 17 amino acids. Germline V lookup: CDR1 SGHRS, CDR2 YFSETQ. This chain's CDR3 is CASTTSGNVNSYNEQFF. The CDR3 nucleotides read TGCGCCAGCACGACTAGCGGGAACGTGAATTCCTACAATGAGCAGTTCTTC. Filled out from reference TRBV5-1 and TRBJ2-1, the complete variable domain reads KAGVTQTPRYLIKTRGQQVTLSCSPISGHRSVSWYQQTPGQGLQFLFEYFSETQRNKGNFPGRFSGRQFSNSRSEMNVSTLELGDSALYLCASTTSGNVNSYNEQFFGPGTRLTVL.

The V and J genes are TRBV4-2 and TRBJ1-5; 8 nucleotides match TRBD1. The CDR3 is 16 amino acids. The germline CDR1 and CDR2 sequences are LGHNA and YNFKEQ. V shed 0 bases, J shed 2 bases, and the junction held 3 bases outside the gene matches. CDR3 coding DNA: TGTGCCAGCAGCCAAGATGCAGGGGGCGGCAATCAGCCCCAGCATTTT. This codes for CASSQDAGGGNQPQHF.

The chain recombines TRBV14 with TRBJ2-2; unclear D gene. Trimming left V 1 base short and J 1 base short, with 7 bases between. Germline V CDR1 and CDR2: SGHDN, FVKESK. The CDR3 runs to 15 residues. CDR3 sequence: CASSQGSGNTGELFF. The CDR3 DNA follows: TGTGCCAGCAGCCAAGGATCGGGGAACACCGGGGAGCTGTTTTTT.

V gene TRBV19 combines with J gene TRBJ2-1, with 8 bases matching TRBD1. With 6 bases clipped from V and 6 bases from J, the junction kept 22 bases outside the gene matches. CDR3 size: 19 residues. CDR1 and CDR2 from the germline V gene are LNHDA and SQIVND (reference sequence). This CDR3 reads CASSPTRTGRRLRGNEQFF. The CDR3 DNA reads TGTGCCAGTAGCCCCACCCGGACAGGGAGAAGACTTAGGGGCAATGAGCAGTTCTTC.

This clone was counted a few times. This chain uses TRBV30 with TRBJ1-5; no clear D gene. Germline CDR1 reads GTSNPN; CDR2 reads SVGIG (reference sequence). The V end lost 1 base, the J end lost 4 bases, and 11 bases lay between the germline ends. This CDR3 is built from 14 residues. In DNA form, the CDR3 reads TGTGCCTGGAGTGCTAGGTCGGGTAATCAGCCCCAGCATTTT. Encoded protein: CAWSARSGNQPQHF.

This clone was counted once. The chain combines TRBV5-8 with TRBJ1-6; 7 bases fit TRBD1. The trim removed 3 bases at V and 7 bases at J, leaving 7 bases unmatched. CDR1 is SGHTS, CDR2 YDEGEE, per germline. The CDR3 is 15 residues long. The CDR3 loop is CASSYWDRRNSPLHF. The CDR3 region has the DNA TGTGCCAGCAGCTATTGGGACAGACGAAATTCACCCCTCCACTTT.

The chain uses TRBV2 and TRBJ1-6, with D possibly TRBD1 on 5 matching bases. V lost 8 bases and J lost 7, with 15 bases in between. CDR3 length equals 14 residues. CDR1 SNHLY and CDR2 FYNNEI come from the germline V gene. The CDR3 coding sequence is TGTGCCAGCTCATTCCTCGACAGAAATTCACCCCTCCACTTT. Translated: CASSFLDRNSPLHF.

The sample holds one count of this clone. V and J are TRBV4-2 and TRBJ2-1; 14 nucleotides line up with TRBD2. The CDR3 has 17 amino acids. Losses at the gene ends were 0 bases for V and 9 bases for J; bases not matched to a gene: 7. Germline CDR1 and CDR2: LGHNA and YNFKEQ. Here the CDR3 reads CASSQEVGTSGSSEQFF. CDR3 bases: TGTGCCAGCAGCCAAGAAGTCGGGACTAGCGGGAGCAGTGAGCAGTTCTTC.

The chain couples TRBV10-3 to TRBJ2-4; TRBD2 matches 10 bases. CDR3 length: 18 residues. V lost 2 bases and J lost 9; bases outside the gene matches: 16. The germline V gene has CDR1 ENHRY and CDR2 SYGVKD. CDR3 bases: TGTGCCATCAGTGAGACAGTGGAGACAGGACTAGCGGCCGGCATTCAGTACTTC. Protein sequence: CAISETVETGLAAGIQYF.

This clone was seen a handful of times. The chain combines TRBV2 with TRBJ1-4; TRBD1 matches 10 bases. CDR1 and CDR2 (germline): SNHLY, FYNNEI. This CDR3 comprises 15 residues. The V and J ends lost 2 bases and 7 bases, in that order; junction bases with no gene match: 4. CDR3 protein: CASSETGQGREKLFF. CDR3 sequence (DNA): TGTGCCAGCAGTGAAACGGGACAGGGGCGTGAAAAACTGTTTTTT. The full variable domain, its missing parts supplied by reference TRBV2 and TRBJ1-4, is EPEVTQTPSHQVTQMGQEVILRCVPISNHLYFYWYRQILGQKVEFLVSFYNNEISEKSEIFDDQFSVERPDGSNFTLKIRSTKLEDSAMYFCASSETGQGREKLFFGSGTQLSVL.

For this clone: Different DNA sequences within this sample yield the same CDR3. The V gene is TRBV5-1, the J gene TRBJ2-7; 10 bases match TRBD1. Germline CDR1 SGHRS, CDR2 YFSETQ. The CDR3 runs to 15 residues. Trimming cost V 0 bases and J 0 bases; bases outside gene matches: 0. The CDR3 DNA sequence: TGCGCCAGCAGCTTGGGGACAGGGGGCTCCTACGAGCAGTACTTC. Protein sequence: CASSLGTGGSYEQYF.

The genes are TRBV5-1 and TRBJ2-7; D may be TRBD2 (5 bases). Deletions cut 2 bases from V and 3 bases from J, with 15 bases between. This CDR3 is 15 amino acids long. Per germline, CDR1 SGHRS and CDR2 YFSETQ. The DNA of the CDR3 is TGCGCCAGCAGCTTAACTAGTGCCCCGTTCTACGAGCAGTACTTC. This gives the protein CASSLTSAPFYEQYF.

This chain uses TRBV5-4 with TRBJ2-1, with 7 bases lining up with TRBD1. The CDR3 spans 15 residues. The germline V gene encodes CDR1 SGHNT and CDR2 YYREEE (reference sequence). V dropped 4 bases and J dropped 8; count of bases not matched to a gene: 12. Written as DNA, the CDR3 is TGTGCCAGCAGCCCCGGGACAGCCATCCCCCATGAGCAGTTCTTC. Translating gives CASSPGTAIPHEQFF. Based on the CDR3 plus reference TRBV5-4 and TRBJ2-1, the full variable domain is ETGVTQSPTHLIKTRGQQVTLRCSSQSGHNTVSWYQQALGQGPQFIFQYYREEENGRGNFPPRFSGLQFPNYSSELNVNALELDDSALYLCASSPGTAIPHEQFFGPGTRLTVL.

The rearrangement links TRBV11-3 to TRBJ2-3; possible D gene TRBD2, 6 bases. Per germline, CDR1 SGHNT and CDR2 YENEEA. V gave up 1 base and J gave up 6 bases, with 11 bases separating them. The CDR3 totals 14 residues. The CDR3 region has the DNA TGTGCCAGCAGCTTAGCGGGAGAGACTGATACGCAGTATTTT. This gives the protein CASSLAGETDTQYF.

The J gene is TRBJ2-7, the V gene TRBV12-5; 9 nucleotides align to TRBD1. V shed 7 bases, J shed 5 bases, and the junction held 6 bases outside the gene matches. The CDR3 has 13 amino acids. Per the germline V gene, CDR1 is LGHNT and CDR2 is FRNRAP. The CDR3 nucleotides are TGTGCTAGTGCCGGGACAGGGAGCAACGAGCAGTACTTC. Translating it yields CASAGTGSNEQYF.

The chain carries TRBV14 and TRBJ1-1; maybe TRBD1 (6 bases). Per germline, CDR1 SGHDN and CDR2 FVKESK. V dropped 1 base and J dropped 0 bases, with 9 bases sitting between them. This CDR3 contains 15 residues. The CDR3 DNA is TGTGCCAGCAGCCAAGTTTCAGGGGTGAACACTGAAGCTTTCTTT. Residues: CASSQVSGVNTEAFF.

The chain employs TRBV25-1 and TRBJ1-1, with 7 bases aligning to TRBD1. This CDR3 contains 13 residues. V shed 2 bases, J shed 7 bases, and the junction held 4 bases outside the gene matches. The germline CDR1 and CDR2 sequences are MGHDK and SYGVNS. This CDR3 is CASSEQGDREAFF. CDR3 DNA: TGTGCCAGCAGTGAACAGGGGGATCGTGAAGCTTTCTTT.

The chain combines TRBV6-5 with TRBJ2-7; no firm D call. The CDR3 has 13 amino acids. V gave up 5 bases and J gave up 4 bases, with 12 bases separating them. Germline V lookup: CDR1 MNHEY, CDR2 SVGAGI. For the CDR3, the DNA is TGTGCCAGCAGTCCCCAGTTAGCTTACGAGCAGTACTTC. Translation: CASSPQLAYEQYF.

The chain uses TRBV2 and TRBJ2-5, with a weak D call TRBD2 (5 bases). Germline lookup yields CDR1 SNHLY and CDR2 FYNNEI. The V end lost 1 base, the J end lost 6 bases, and 15 bases lay between the germline ends. The CDR3 covers 15 residues. CDR3 sequence (DNA): TGTGCCAGCAGTGAAGTGCAGGCCCGAGGGAAGACCCAGTACTTC. Its translation: CASSEVQARGKTQYF.